This T cell receptor (beta chain) was recorded in a study of Tregs in tolerant kidney transplant recipients. Points on this clone: The antigen remains unidentified.

V lost 5 bases and J lost 5, with 8 bases in between. This CDR3 has 12 amino acids. CDR1 is SGHRS, CDR2 YFSETQ, per germline. Assay used: immunoSEQ multiplex PCR; TCRdb lists only in-frame clones, some missing. The data contain tens of thousands of clones, roughly 91% of them singletons. Study observations and caveats: The small number of patients limits these findings pending further validation. Donor-specific Treg expansion exceeded global Treg expansion in tolerant patients, suggesting antigen drive. Biological reproducibility was not directly addressed in this study.

The TCR was taken from a human donor who received a combined kidney and bone marrow transplant. The rearrangement uses TRBV5-1 and TRBJ2-1; D may be TRBD2 (6 bases). The material sequenced was CD4+ T cells from blood, taken before the transplant. The CDR3 here is CASRRTNNEQFF. The DNA for the CDR3 is TGCGCCAGCAGACGGACTAACAATGAGCAGTTCTTC. The whole variable domain, filled in from reference TRBV5-1 and TRBJ2-1, reads KAGVTQTPRYLIKTRGQQVTLSCSPISGHRSVSWYQQTPGQGLQFLFEYFSETQRNKGNFPGRFSGRQFSNSRSEMNVSTLELGDSALYLCASRRTNNEQFFGPGTRLTVL.